This T cell receptor beta chain derives from a study of identifying expanded T cells in peripheral blood. Whole-study findings and limits: Technical replicates showed roughly 1.2 changed clones; roughly two weeks around 15; four weeks 19. Clone count variance between approximately two-week samples rose with total template count.

This clone was detected a few times. What it binds is not known. Some clones are missing from TCRdb's copy, which holds only in-frame ones; the method was immunoSEQ multiplex PCR. The sample shows more than 95,000 clones, roughly 82% of them seen only once. Healthy donors had no documented immune events, such as infections, while sampled. This receptor was obtained from a person aged 18 to 75 in good health. The sample taken for sequencing was blood.

The CDR3 reads CASTQTGMPRDGYTF. CDR3 DNA: TGTGCCAGCACACAGACAGGAATGCCTAGGGATGGCTACACCTTC. The V gene is TRBV11-3, the J gene TRBJ1-2; possibly TRBD1 for D (6 bases). There are 15 residues in the CDR3. Per the germline V gene, CDR1 is SGHNT and CDR2 is YENEEA. The V end was cut by 7 bases, the J end by 6 bases, with 21 bases between. The whole variable domain, remainder taken from reference TRBV11-3 and TRBJ1-2, is EAGVVQSPRYKIIEKKQPVAFWCNPISGHNTLYWYLQNLGQGPELLIRYENEEAVDDSQLPKDRFSAERLKGVDSTLKIQPAELGDSAVYLCASTQTGMPRDGYTFGSGTRLTVV.